Each of the 23 T cell receptor beta chains below was sequenced from the same sample in a study of T-cell reconstitution after alpha-beta-depleted transplantation in children. Unique molecular identifiers were incorporated when the TCRbeta library was constructed. Each CDR3 protein gets one entry after TCRdb re-called the PCR reads with MiXCR. Found here are around 120,000 distinct CDR3 sequences, around 23% of them singletons; the top ten hold over 9.5%. The sequencing here drew on PBMCs, mostly from graft donor cells, taken 180 days after TCRalphabeta/CD19-depleted stem cell transplant. These receptors all come from a male patient between 2 and 15 years old who had a stem cell transplant for chronic granulomatous disease, so the T cells may come from the graft donor.

The sample holds a few counts of this clonotype. The rearrangement links TRBV15 to TRBJ1-4, with TRBD1 matching over 9 bases. Germline CDR1 LNHNV, CDR2 YYDKDF (reference sequence). Trimming removed 0 bases from V and 7 bases from J; junction bases left unmatched: 6. The CDR3 contains 16 residues. The CDR3 loop is CATSRDRDRVGEKLFF. For the CDR3, the DNA is TGTGCCACCAGCAGAGATCGGGACAGGGTGGGTGAAAAACTGTTTTTT.

This clonotype was recorded a few times. The chain recombines TRBV2 with TRBJ2-5, with 7 positions matching TRBD1. The CDR3 runs 14 residues. Trimming took 6 bases from V and 0 from J; bases not matched to a gene: 4. Per the germline V gene, CDR1 is SNHLY and CDR2 is FYNNEI. CDR3 in DNA: TGTGCCAGCAGACTGGGACAGTACCAAGAGACCCAGTACTTC. This translates into CASRLGQYQETQYF.

The rearrangement joins TRBV27 to TRBJ2-3; 14 bases agree with TRBD2. Per germline, CDR1 MNHEY and CDR2 SMNVEV (reference sequence). There are 18 residues in the CDR3. Unmatched junction bases numbered 10, after V lost 5 bases and J lost 3 bases. CDR3 protein: CASSPPGTSGSQTDTQYF. The CDR3 DNA sequence: TGTGCCAGCAGTCCCCCCGGGACTAGCGGGAGTCAGACAGATACGCAGTATTTT.

This clonotype was counted a few times. V is TRBV29-1 and J is TRBJ2-2, with 9 bases identical to TRBD2. Germline CDR1 reads SQVTM; CDR2 reads ANQGSEA. The CDR3 has 16 amino acids. V lost 3 bases to trimming and J lost 2 bases; unmatched junction nucleotides: 7. CDR3 sequence reads: CSVEGIAGDNTGELFF. CDR3 nucleotides: TGCAGCGTTGAGGGGATAGCGGGAGATAACACCGGGGAGCTGTTTTTT.

J is TRBJ1-2 and V is TRBV30; the match to TRBD1 covers 8 bases. With V trimmed by 2 bases and J by 8 bases, 13 bases remained unmatched. This CDR3 has 15 residues. The germline CDR1 and CDR2 sequences are GTSNPN and SVGIG (reference sequence). The CDR3 DNA follows: TGTGCCTGGAGTTTTCAACTGGGACAGGTGGGGGGCTACACCTTC. It codes for CAWSFQLGQVGGYTF. Variable domain in full (rest from reference TRBV30 and TRBJ1-2): SQTIHQWPATLVQPVGSPLSLECTVEGTSNPNLYWYRQAAGRGLQLLFYSVGIGQISSEVPQNLSASRPQDRQFILSSKKLLLSDSGFYLCAWSFQLGQVGGYTFGSGTRLTVV.

At least ten counts were recorded for this clonotype. The rearrangement joins TRBV3-1 to TRBJ1-6; D not resolved. Per the germline V gene, CDR1 is LGHDT and CDR2 is YNNKEL (reference sequence). Trimming removed 2 bases from V and 9 bases from J, with 8 bases in between. This CDR3 contains 13 residues. This chain's CDR3 is CASSQFESSPLHF. CDR3 DNA sequence: TGTGCCAGCAGCCAATTTGAAAGTTCACCCCTCCACTTT.

The chain carries TRBV20-1 and TRBJ1-5, with D possibly matching TRBD1 (6 bases). V shed 6 bases and J shed 2 bases, with 14 bases lying between them. The CDR3 has 14 residues. Germline V gene lookup returns CDR1 DFQATT and CDR2 SNEGSKA (reference sequence). The CDR3 DNA reads TGCAGTGCAACACAGGGAACCGGCAATCAGCCCCAGCATTTT. Translated: CSATQGTGNQPQHF.

This clonotype came up many times. V gene TRBV24-1 combines with J gene TRBJ2-1, with D hard to call. CDR3 length: 11 amino acids. V gave up 5 bases and J gave up 11 bases, with 9 bases separating them. CDR1 and CDR2 from the germline V gene are KGHDR and SFDVKD. This CDR3 is CATSAGPQQFF. The CDR3 coding sequence is TGTGCCACCAGTGCCGGTCCGCAGCAGTTCTTC.

The J gene is TRBJ2-2, the V gene TRBV20-1; possible D gene TRBD1, 6 bases. Germline assignment: CDR1 DFQATT and CDR2 SNEGSKA (reference sequence). V lost 0 bases and J lost 8, with 16 bases in between. The CDR3 length is 15 residues. DNA for the CDR3: TGCAGTGCTAGAGACGCTACAGGGAAATCTGGGGAGCTGTTTTTT. It is translated as CSARDATGKSGELFF.

The sample holds many counts of this clonotype. This chain connects TRBV2 to TRBJ2-1, with D perhaps being TRBD1 or TRBD2 (5 bases each). Germline values: CDR1 SNHLY, CDR2 FYNNEI. Trimming left V 5 bases short and J 8 bases short, with 19 bases between. The CDR3 is made up of 15 amino acids. DNA of the CDR3: TGTGCCAGCAGTACCGGGCCCAACCTGGGGGATGAGCAGTTCTTC. It specifies CASSTGPNLGDEQFF.

This sequence joins TRBV13 and TRBJ1-4; D is unclear. CDR1 is PRHDT and CDR2 is FYEKMQ in the germline V gene (reference sequence). The length of the CDR3 is 17 residues. V was cut by 5 bases and J by 3 bases, with 19 bases left in between. The CDR3 reads CASSGGHFSSPNEKLFF. The CDR3 DNA follows: TGTGCCAGCAGCGGAGGCCACTTCTCGAGCCCTAATGAAAAACTGTTTTTT.

This clonotype was detected many times. The rearrangement links TRBV20-1 to TRBJ2-5; 11 bases map to TRBD2. The CDR3 is 15 amino acids. Germline-derived CDR1 and CDR2 are DFQATT and SNEGSKA (reference sequence). The J segment lost 1 base and the V segment lost 0 bases, leaving 1 base of the junction unmatched. The CDR3 loop reads CSARELAGVQETQYF. CDR3 nucleotide sequence: TGCAGTGCTAGAGAACTAGCGGGGGTCCAAGAGACCCAGTACTTC.

This clonotype has more than one count but fewer than ten. The rearrangement links TRBV20-1 to TRBJ2-2, with D unresolved. The V and J ends lost 0 bases and 1 base respectively, with 9 bases between them. Germline CDR1 is DFQATT and CDR2 is SNEGSKA (reference sequence). The CDR3 has 15 amino acids. CDR3: CSARDPPVNTGELFF. The CDR3 DNA is TGCAGTGCTAGAGACCCCCCGGTGAACACCGGGGAGCTGTTTTTT.

This clonotype was recorded many times. The chain joins TRBV5-1 to TRBJ2-3; 8 nucleotides match TRBD2. V gave up 0 bases and J gave up 4 bases; unmatched junction bases: 1. CDR3 size: 14 residues. Germline V gene sequence: CDR1 SGHRS, CDR2 YFSETQ. The CDR3 sequence: CASSLGGGSDTQYF. The DNA for the CDR3 is TGCGCCAGCAGCTTGGGCGGGGGGTCAGATACGCAGTATTTT. Drawing the rest from reference TRBV5-1 and TRBJ2-3, the complete variable domain is KAGVTQTPRYLIKTRGQQVTLSCSPISGHRSVSWYQQTPGQGLQFLFEYFSETQRNKGNFPGRFSGRQFSNSRSEMNVSTLELGDSALYLCASSLGGGSDTQYFGPGTRLTVL.

Here the CDR3 reads CASSFPGDYGYTF. The DNA for the CDR3 is TGTGCCAGCAGTTTCCCAGGAGACTATGGCTACACCTTC. This sequence joins TRBV12-3 or TRBV12-4 and TRBJ1-2; D gene ambiguous. Trimming left V 3 bases short and J 3 bases short, with 8 bases between. The CDR3 covers 13 residues.

This clonotype was seen a single time. V usage is TRBV7-2 and J usage is TRBJ2-7; 9 nucleotides align to TRBD2. The V gene end was trimmed by 0 bases and the J gene end by 3 bases; junction bases not matched to a gene: 3. Germline CDR1 SGHTA, CDR2 FQGNSA. The CDR3 covers 15 residues. The CDR3 DNA reads as TGTGCCAGCAGCTTAGCCGGGACTAGCTTCTACGAGCAGTACTTC. It codes for CASSLAGTSFYEQYF.

A remark on this clonotype: Given a much more abundant clone one base away, this may be a read error. The J gene is TRBJ1-2, the V gene TRBV29-1, with 8 positions matching TRBD1. Germline CDR1 reads SQVTM; CDR2 reads ANQGSEA. This CDR3 has 12 amino acids. CDR3 DNA sequence: TGCAGCGTTGAAGACAGGGGGCATGGCGACACCTTC. Its translation is CSVEDRGHGDTF.

The V call is TRBV15, the J call TRBJ2-3, with no clear D. Germline V gene sequence: CDR1 LNHNV, CDR2 YYDKDF (reference sequence). This CDR3 has 12 residues. The ends were cut back, 0 bases at V and 8 bases at J, with 6 bases in the middle. CDR3 nucleotide sequence: TGTGCCACCAGCAGAGATGGTCTTACGCAGTATTTT. It yields the protein CATSRDGLTQYF.

The gene calls are TRBV2 and TRBJ1-2; D call uncertain. The CDR3 loop spans 11 amino acids. The V end was cut by 4 bases, the J end by 0 bases, with 0 bases between. Per the germline V gene, CDR1 is SNHLY and CDR2 is FYNNEI. The CDR3 loop is CASSANYGYTF. In DNA form, the CDR3 reads TGTGCCAGCAGTGCTAACTATGGCTACACCTTC.

This clonotype has ten or more counts. The rearrangement uses TRBV20-1 and TRBJ2-1, with 9 nucleotides matching TRBD2. The CDR3 totals 16 residues. CDR1 is DFQATT, CDR2 SNEGSKA, per germline (reference sequence). V lost 0 bases to trimming and J lost 7 bases; unmatched junction nucleotides: 10. The chain's CDR3 is CSARDLLAGVGNEQFF. The CDR3 DNA follows: TGCAGTGCTAGAGATCTGTTAGCGGGAGTAGGGAATGAGCAGTTCTTC.

V usage is TRBV27 and J usage is TRBJ2-3; 12 bases match TRBD2. Trimming at V came to 4 bases and at J to 10 bases, leaving 9 bases not matched to a gene. The length of the CDR3 is 15 residues. The V gene's germline CDR1 is MNHEY and CDR2 SMNVEV (reference sequence). As DNA, the CDR3 is TGTGCCAGCAGTTCCACCTGGCTAGCGGGAGGGGCGCAGTATTTT. Amino acid sequence: CASSSTWLAGGAQYF.

This chain uses TRBV20-1 with TRBJ2-7; 8 bases align to TRBD1. The CDR3 consists of 15 residues. V trimming: 2 bases; J trimming: 2 bases; junction bases outside the gene matches: 8. The germline V gene has CDR1 DFQATT and CDR2 SNEGSKA (reference sequence). DNA for the CDR3: TGCAGTGCTAGATCCCGGACAGGGAGCCCCTACGAGCAGTACTTC. It translates to CSARSRTGSPYEQYF.

The table lists this clonotype with many counts. This chain links TRBV2 with TRBJ2-7; tentatively, D is TRBD1 or TRBD2 (5 bases each). V lost 3 bases, J lost 5 bases, and 8 bases lay in between. This CDR3 spans 12 amino acids. The V gene's germline CDR1 is SNHLY and CDR2 FYNNEI. The chain's CDR3 is CASSDMGDEQYF. DNA of the CDR3: TGTGCCAGCAGTGATATGGGGGACGAGCAGTACTTC.